Below, 4 T cell receptor beta chains from the same sample are listed, as sequenced in a study of cytomegalovirus exposure and HLA in healthy donors. PCR employed 60 Vbeta and 13 Jbeta primers. Some clones are missing from TCRdb's copy, which holds only in-frame ones; the method was immunoSEQ multiplex PCR. Seen here are about 160,000 clones, 78% observed once, and the top ten hold approximately 3%. The sequenced sample consisted of PBMCs. These receptors were collected from a middle-aged woman in good health and CMV-seronegative.

The V gene is TRBV28, the J gene TRBJ2-7, with D perhaps matching TRBD1 (6 bases). This CDR3 region has 12 residues. Per the germline V gene, CDR1 is MDHEN and CDR2 is SYDVKM. V lost 6 bases and J 6 bases, leaving 12 bases between the germline ends. This CDR3 reads CASRAGVREQYF. In nucleotides, the CDR3 is TGTGCCAGCAGGGCAGGGGTCCGCGAGCAGTACTTC.

The chain has TRBV10-3 and TRBJ1-2; 7 nucleotides align to TRBD1. Unmatched junction bases numbered 8, after V lost 5 bases and J lost 8 bases. The CDR3 contains 13 residues. From germline, CDR1 is ENHRY and CDR2 SYGVKD. The CDR3 loop reads CAISPTGENGYTF. CDR3 bases: TGTGCCATCAGTCCTACAGGGGAGAACGGCTACACCTTC.

V usage is TRBV5-1 and J usage is TRBJ1-2; 7 bases align to TRBD1. The CDR3 consists of 15 residues. V trimming: 4 bases; J trimming: 3 bases; junction bases outside the gene matches: 9. Germline V gene sequence: CDR1 SGHRS, CDR2 YFSETQ. CDR3 protein: CASSPGTDPYYGYTF. In DNA, the CDR3 is TGCGCCAGCAGCCCAGGGACAGACCCATACTATGGCTACACCTTC. Full variable domain (rest looked up from reference TRBV5-1 and TRBJ1-2): KAGVTQTPRYLIKTRGQQVTLSCSPISGHRSVSWYQQTPGQGLQFLFEYFSETQRNKGNFPGRFSGRQFSNSRSEMNVSTLELGDSALYLCASSPGTDPYYGYTFGSGTRLTVV.

This chain connects TRBV18 to TRBJ2-7; TRBD1 aligns across 7 bases. CDR3 length equals 15 residues. J gave up 3 bases and V 2 bases, and 7 bases lay outside the gene matches. The germline V gene encodes CDR1 KGHSH and CDR2 LQKENI. In nucleotides, the CDR3 is TGTGCCAGCTCACCAATAACGCGACAGGGCTACGAGCAGTACTTC. Protein sequence: CASSPITRQGYEQYF.